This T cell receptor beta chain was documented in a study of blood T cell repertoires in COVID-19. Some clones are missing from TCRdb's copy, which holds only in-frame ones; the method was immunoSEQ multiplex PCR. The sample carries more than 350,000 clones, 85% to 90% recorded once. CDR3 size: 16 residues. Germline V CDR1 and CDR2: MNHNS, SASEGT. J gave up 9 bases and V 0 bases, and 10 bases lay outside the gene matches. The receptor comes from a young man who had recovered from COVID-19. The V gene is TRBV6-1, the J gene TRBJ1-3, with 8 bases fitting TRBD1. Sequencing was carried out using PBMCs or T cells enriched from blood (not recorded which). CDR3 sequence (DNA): TGTGCCAGCAGTGAAGCGCTGCTGACAGGGGATAGCACCATATATTTT. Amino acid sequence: CASSEALLTGDSTIYF.